This entry lists 24 T cell receptor beta chains sequenced from one sample in a study of shared clonotypes between healthy human individuals (dated by TCRdb to 2018 to 2020). The receptor library was made with the immunoSEQ multiplex PCR assay. Held by TCRdb, this immuneACCESS table contains in-frame sequences only and omits some clones. Under half of the omission traces to an unresolved V gene where checked; the cause of the rest is unknown. The sample table contains about 660,000 clones; only one count was recorded for 74% of them. Under 2% of the sample is in the top ten clones. Sequenced: memory CD4+ T cells sorted from blood. According to the study, the label for this sample's cell subset or site signals: CD45RA-negative fraction. These TCRs come from a woman aged 25 to 39 in good health.

This clone was picked up one time. The chain couples TRBV10-3 to TRBJ2-7, with no clear D. V was shortened by 1 base and J by 3 bases, with 16 bases between the two germline ends. CDR3 length: 16 residues. Germline V lookup: CDR1 ENHRY, CDR2 SYGVKD. The CDR3 protein is CAISEFERAGVYEQYF. CDR3 in DNA: TGTGCCATCAGTGAGTTTGAAAGGGCTGGGGTCTACGAGCAGTACTTC.

This clone was seen a few times. V usage is TRBV18 and J usage is TRBJ1-4, with D unclear. Per the germline V gene, CDR1 is KGHSH and CDR2 is LQKENI. V shed 2 bases and J shed 6 bases, with 13 bases lying between them. This CDR3 has 15 amino acids. CDR3 bases: TGTGCCAGCTCACCATCCCAGGTAGAGGATGAAAAACTGTTTTTT. Translated, it gives CASSPSQVEDEKLFF.

This clone was picked up a small number of times. This chain connects TRBV6-5 to TRBJ2-1, with unresolved D. The ends were cut back, 7 bases at V and 7 bases at J, with 17 bases in the middle. The CDR3 is 14 residues long. Germline loops: CDR1 MNHEY, CDR2 SVGAGI. CDR3 protein: CASNPGMLENEQFF. The CDR3 nucleotides read TGTGCCAGCAATCCGGGTATGTTGGAGAATGAGCAGTTCTTC.

This chain connects TRBV18 to TRBJ2-1; tentatively, D is TRBD1 (5 bases). V was shortened by 0 bases and J by 6 bases, with 12 bases between the two germline ends. This CDR3 has 15 amino acids. Germline V gene sequence: CDR1 KGHSH, CDR2 LQKENI. The CDR3 coding sequence is TGTGCCAGCTCACCACCTGGGTTAGGGGCCAATGAGCAGTTCTTC. Amino acids: CASSPPGLGANEQFF.

V usage is TRBV10-1 and J usage is TRBJ1-6, with no clear D. The CDR3 is 13 amino acids. Germline CDR1 WNHNN, CDR2 SYGVQD (reference sequence). V was pared by 0 bases and J by 7 bases, with 4 bases between. CDR3 amino acids: CASSESGNSPLHF. The DNA for the CDR3 is TGCGCCAGCAGTGAGTCCGGGAATTCACCCCTCCACTTT.

The table lists this clone with a few counts. This chain links TRBV28 with TRBJ2-7; D not resolved. The CDR3 contains 11 residues. The V and J ends lost 6 bases and 4 bases respectively, with 7 bases between them. Germline loops: CDR1 MDHEN, CDR2 SYDVKM. In DNA form, the CDR3 reads TGTGCCAGCAGGTTACTTTACGAGCAGTACTTC. This codes for CASRLLYEQYF.

This chain links TRBV29-1 with TRBJ2-3, with D perhaps matching TRBD2 (6 bases). Trimming shortened V by 5 bases and J by 1 base, and 13 bases separated the two germline ends. CDR3 size: 14 residues. Germline loops: CDR1 SQVTM, CDR2 ANQGSEA. CDR3 bases: TGCAGCGTTCCTAAGCGGGCGGGCACAGATACGCAGTATTTT. It translates to CSVPKRAGTDTQYF.

The chain uses TRBV5-1 and TRBJ2-5; TRBD2 might be the D (6 bases). Germline CDR1 is SGHRS and CDR2 is YFSETQ. V was pared by 6 bases and J by 0 bases, with 9 bases between. The CDR3 loop spans 13 amino acids. The CDR3 region is CASMREYQETQYF. CDR3 nucleotides: TGCGCCAGCATGCGGGAATACCAAGAGACCCAGTACTTC.

The chain uses TRBV9 and TRBJ1-2; tentatively, D is TRBD1 (6 bases). Germline V CDR1 and CDR2: SGDLS, YYNGEE. The CDR3 is made up of 16 amino acids. The V end was cut by 3 bases, the J end by 5 bases, with 20 bases between. The CDR3 loop reads CASSAPGHREGYGYTF. The CDR3 DNA reads TGTGCCAGCAGCGCCCCCGGTCACAGGGAGGGTTATGGCTACACCTTC.

This sequence joins TRBV28 and TRBJ2-3; perhaps TRBD2 as D (5 bases). The CDR3 spans 14 residues. Germline loops: CDR1 MDHEN, CDR2 SYDVKM. Trimming left V 8 bases short and J 2 bases short, with 14 bases between. CDR3 DNA: TGTGCCAGCGCGAGCGGAAGTCACACAGATACGCAGTATTTT. Its translation is CASASGSHTDTQYF. The entire variable domain, with the rest obtained from reference TRBV28 and TRBJ2-3, is as follows: DVKVTQSSRYLVKRTGEKVFLECVQDMDHENMFWYRQDPGLGLRLIYFSYDVKMKEKGDIPEGYSVSREKKERFSLILESASTNQTSMYLCASASGSHTDTQYFGPGTRLTVL.

V is TRBV5-1 and J is TRBJ2-7; TRBD2 aligns across 10 bases. The CDR3 totals 15 residues. Germline loops: CDR1 SGHRS, CDR2 YFSETQ. The junction had 8 bases not matched to a gene; V was cut back by 4 bases and J by 4 bases. The CDR3: CASSESGRAGYEQYF. The CDR3 DNA is TGCGCCAGCAGCGAAAGCGGGAGGGCGGGATACGAGCAGTACTTC.

The V and J genes are TRBV6-1 and TRBJ2-1; a weak D match, TRBD1 (6 bases). The CDR3 is 17 amino acids. The germline V gene encodes CDR1 MNHNS and CDR2 SASEGT. V was trimmed by 3 bases and J by 8 bases, leaving 23 bases between them. The CDR3: CASSEPQGKPGDDEQFF. The CDR3 bases are TGTGCCAGCAGTGAGCCCCAGGGGAAACCCGGCGACGATGAGCAGTTCTTC.

V gene TRBV10-1 combines with J gene TRBJ2-2; TRBD2 matches 7 bases. CDR3 size: 15 residues. The J segment lost 0 bases and the V segment lost 2 bases, leaving 0 bases of the junction unmatched. Germline V gene lookup returns CDR1 WNHNN and CDR2 SYGVQD (reference sequence). CDR3 coding DNA: TGCGCCAGCAGTGAGGGGACTACGAACACCGGGGAGCTGTTTTTT. The encoded protein is CASSEGTTNTGELFF.

This clone has more than one count but fewer than ten. The gene calls are TRBV6-6 and TRBJ2-1; no reliable D call. The CDR3 has 14 amino acids. The V end was cut by 0 bases, the J end by 8 bases, with 11 bases between. Germline assignment: CDR1 MNHNY and CDR2 SVGAGI (reference sequence). CDR3 protein: CASSYSLVSHEQFF. CDR3 nucleotides: TGTGCCAGCAGTTACTCCCTAGTTTCACATGAGCAGTTCTTC.

In its sample, this clone was seen once. J is TRBJ1-2 and V is TRBV28; D is uncertain. Trimming left V 3 bases short and J 6 bases short, with 20 bases between. The V gene's germline CDR1 is MDHEN and CDR2 SYDVKM. The CDR3 extends over 16 amino acids. CDR3 coding DNA: TGTGCCAGCAGTTTCGAAGGAGGCCGGGTCAGAAATGGCTACACCTTC. Its protein is CASSFEGGRVRNGYTF.

This clone was recorded at least ten times. V gene TRBV4-2 combines with J gene TRBJ1-1; D may be TRBD1 (5 bases). The CDR3 is 15 residues long. The V gene lost 1 base and the J gene lost 1 base, with 10 bases spanning the gap. Germline V gives CDR1 LGHNA, CDR2 YNFKEQ. CDR3 amino acids: CASSQVTQGNTEAFF. Written as DNA, the CDR3 is TGTGCCAGCAGCCAAGTGACCCAGGGGAACACTGAAGCTTTCTTT.

This clone has at least ten counts. This chain links TRBV18 with TRBJ2-6, with D possibly TRBD2 on 6 matching bases. V was shortened by 4 bases and J by 0 bases, with 13 bases between the two germline ends. This CDR3 spans 17 amino acids. Germline V gene data show CDR1 as KGHSH and CDR2 as LQKENI. In DNA, the CDR3 is TGTGCCAGCTCACGGGGGGACGGCCGCTCTGGGGCCAACGTCCTGACTTTC. It is translated as CASSRGDGRSGANVLTF.

J is TRBJ2-1 and V is TRBV28; D unclear. This CDR3 is built from 11 residues. Trimming stripped 7 bases from V and 8 bases from J, with 9 bases between. Germline CDR1 MDHEN, CDR2 SYDVKM. CDR3 DNA sequence: TGTGCCAGCACCGATCTGTATGAGCAGTTCTTC. It specifies CASTDLYEQFF. Full variable domain (rest looked up from reference TRBV28 and TRBJ2-1): DVKVTQSSRYLVKRTGEKVFLECVQDMDHENMFWYRQDPGLGLRLIYFSYDVKMKEKGDIPEGYSVSREKKERFSLILESASTNQTSMYLCASTDLYEQFFGPGTRLTVL.

J is TRBJ1-2 and V is TRBV6-1; D remains unclear. CDR1 and CDR2 (germline): MNHNS, SASEGT. This CDR3 contains 16 residues. Trimming pared 3 bases from V and 1 base from J, leaving 15 bases between. As DNA, the CDR3 is TGTGCCAGCAGTGAGCCTCGTGGTCAGATTAACTATGGCTACACCTTC. Its translation is CASSEPRGQINYGYTF.

The V call is TRBV6-1, the J call TRBJ2-7; TRBD2 agrees at 9 bases. The CDR3 spans 15 residues. After removal of 2 bases from V and 4 bases from J, the junction contained 6 bases not matched to a gene. Germline values: CDR1 MNHNS, CDR2 SASEGT. The CDR3 here is CASSEIWTSVYEQYF. CDR3 in DNA: TGTGCCAGCAGTGAAATCTGGACTAGCGTGTACGAGCAGTACTTC.

Turning to this clone: Given a much more abundant clone one base away, this may be a read error. V is TRBV5-1 and J is TRBJ2-1, with a tentative D call TRBD1 (5 bases). Germline values: CDR1 SGHRS, CDR2 YFSETQ. V was shortened by 4 bases and J by 0 bases, with 11 bases between the two germline ends. The CDR3 is 15 residues long. In DNA, the CDR3 is TGCGCCAGCAGCCCCGACAGTAACTCCTACAATGAGCAGTTCTTC. This encodes CASSPDSNSYNEQFF.

This clone showed up many times. The chain has TRBV5-1 and TRBJ2-1; TRBD1 agrees at 7 bases. CDR3 length: 15 amino acids. The ends lost 3 bases at V and 7 bases at J; junction bases unmatched: 10. Germline V gives CDR1 SGHRS, CDR2 YFSETQ. CDR3 residues: CASSSKGQETNEQFF. As DNA, the CDR3 is TGCGCCAGCAGCTCAAAAGGACAGGAGACAAATGAGCAGTTCTTC.

The CDR3 region has the DNA TGTGCCAGCAGCACCCGGCGGGGGCCCCACCCCCAAGAGACCCAGTACTTC. Its translation is CASSTRRGPHPQETQYF. The V gene is TRBV7-9, the J gene TRBJ2-5, with a tentative D call TRBD2 (7 bases). The V end lost 5 bases, the J end lost 1 base, and 20 bases lay between the germline ends. The CDR3 has 17 residues. Germline CDR1 and CDR2: SEHNR and FQNEAQ (reference sequence).

Remarks on this clone: Distinct nucleotide sequences in the sample also encode this CDR3. This chain joins TRBV28 and TRBJ2-7; TRBD2 matches at 14 bases. Germline loops: CDR1 MDHEN, CDR2 SYDVKM. The ends lost 5 bases at V and 3 bases at J; junction bases unmatched: 3. The CDR3 loop spans 15 amino acids. CDR3: CASSLGTSGSYEQYF. DNA of the CDR3: TGTGCCAGCAGTCTAGGGACTAGCGGGAGCTACGAGCAGTACTTC.